This record looks at one T cell receptor (beta chain) sequence and its context. Antigen: not known. When replicate PCRs were run on sorted subsets, they used 150 to 200 ng DNA, some 33,000 T cell genomes. In the original processing: Without quality scores, immunoSEQ junctional reads could not be filtered like full-length reads. Assay used: immunoSEQ multiplex PCR; TCRdb lists only in-frame clones, some missing. Clonal size and the V and J genes are those of that table, whereas D and trimming came from the DNA. The sample records about 2.1 million clones, 85% to 95% being singletons. Naive-designated CD8 cells lacked CD45RO, were positively enriched for CCR7, and omitted terminally differentiated effector memory CD45RA+ cells. HIV-negative, healthy adults without recent acute infections or vaccinations were the donors. These data come from a study of shared clonotypes between healthy human individuals.

Points from the study as a whole: Non-shared clonotypes had lower generation probabilities than those shared by all four donors.

The CDR3 covers 15 residues. Between the trimmed V and J ends, which lost 6 bases and 4 bases, there was a span of 16 bases. The germline V gene encodes CDR1 MDHEN and CDR2 SYDVKM. The receptor was derived from a man between 18 and 29 years old in good health. Some clones in this sample may be carry-over from other donors' samples. The source material was naive CD8+ T cells from PBMCs. This chain links TRBV28 with TRBJ1-3; possible D gene TRBD1, 6 bases. The CDR3, as DNA: TGTGCCAGCAGGGGTCCGGGGGCGCGAGGAAACACCATATATTTT. It encodes CASRGPGARGNTIYF.